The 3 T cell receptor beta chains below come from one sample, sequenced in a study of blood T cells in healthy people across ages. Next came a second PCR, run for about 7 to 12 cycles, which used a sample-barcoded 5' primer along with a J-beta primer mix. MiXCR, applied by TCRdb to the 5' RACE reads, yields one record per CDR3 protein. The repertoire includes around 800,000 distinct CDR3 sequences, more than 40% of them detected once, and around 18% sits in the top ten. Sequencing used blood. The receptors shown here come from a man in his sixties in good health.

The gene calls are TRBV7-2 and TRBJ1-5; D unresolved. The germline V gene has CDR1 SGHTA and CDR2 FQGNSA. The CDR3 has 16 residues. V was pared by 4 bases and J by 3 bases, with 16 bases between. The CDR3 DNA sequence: TGTGCCAGCAGCTCTGCTCACGGGCAGCTCAATCAGCCCCAGCATTTT. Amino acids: CASSSAHGQLNQPQHF.

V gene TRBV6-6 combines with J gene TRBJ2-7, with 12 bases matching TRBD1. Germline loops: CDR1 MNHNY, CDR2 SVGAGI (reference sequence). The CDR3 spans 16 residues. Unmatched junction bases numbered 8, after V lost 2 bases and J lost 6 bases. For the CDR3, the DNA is TGTGCCAGCAGTTACCCGGAGGGACAGGGGGCTCCCGAGCAGTACTTC. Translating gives CASSYPEGQGAPEQYF.

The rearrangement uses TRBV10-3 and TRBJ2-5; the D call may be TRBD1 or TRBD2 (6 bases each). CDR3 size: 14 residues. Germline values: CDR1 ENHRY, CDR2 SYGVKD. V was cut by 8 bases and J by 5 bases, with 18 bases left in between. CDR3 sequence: CAIGGLALRETQYF. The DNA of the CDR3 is TGTGCCATCGGGGGCCTAGCGCTTCGGGAGACCCAGTACTTC.